Following are 29 T cell receptor beta chains from one sample sequenced in a study of cytomegalovirus exposure and HLA in healthy donors. 60 Vbeta and 13 Jbeta primers were used in PCR. The repertoire was sequenced with immunoSEQ multiplex PCR; TCRdb's copy has only in-frame clones and lacks some. The top ten hold 4.6% of the sample, which has tens of thousands of clones, roughly 80% seen once. The specimen sequenced was PBMCs. All receptors come from a woman aged 35 to 49 in good health and CMV-seropositive.

The V gene is TRBV29-1, the J gene TRBJ1-5; TRBD1 aligns across 7 bases. CDR3 size: 13 residues. V lost 7 bases and J lost 5; bases outside the gene matches: 8. Germline lookup yields CDR1 SQVTM and CDR2 ANQGSEA. The CDR3 coding sequence is TGCAGCGCTGCCAAGGGGGCCGATCAGCCCCAGCATTTT. This sequence encodes CSAAKGADQPQHF.

The rearrangement joins TRBV6-5 to TRBJ1-1, with 9 positions matching TRBD1. J gave up 0 bases and V 5 bases, and 1 base lay outside the gene matches. CDR1 and CDR2 (germline): MNHEY, SVGAGI. The CDR3 covers 14 residues. CDR3 DNA sequence: TGTGCCAGCAGTGGGACAGGGCTGAACACTGAAGCTTTCTTT. Protein product: CASSGTGLNTEAFF.

The chain is built from TRBV16 and TRBJ1-2; D may be TRBD1 (5 bases). The CDR3 contains 15 residues. CDR1 is KGHSY and CDR2 is FQNENV in the germline V gene. Trimming took 3 bases from V and 7 from J, leaving 18 bases between them. CDR3 sequence (DNA): TGTGCCAGCAGCCACAGACCCACAGGAACATTTGGCTACACCTTC. Translating it yields CASSHRPTGTFGYTF.

This clone has at least ten counts. The V gene is TRBV11-3, the J gene TRBJ1-2; D uncertain. Trimming took 4 bases from V and 5 from J, leaving 17 bases between them. CDR3 length equals 15 residues. In germline, CDR1 is SGHNT, CDR2 YENEEA. The CDR3 DNA reads as TGTGCCAGCAGCTCTCGGGAGGATAGGAGATATGGCTACACCTTC. This encodes CASSSREDRRYGYTF.

The rearrangement links TRBV28 to TRBJ2-3; D is uncertain. V was shortened by 6 bases and J by 6 bases, with 10 bases between the two germline ends. The CDR3 totals 12 residues. Germline V gene lookup returns CDR1 MDHEN and CDR2 SYDVKM. The CDR3 region is CASRSVRDTQYF. The CDR3, as DNA: TGTGCCAGCAGGAGCGTCCGGGATACGCAGTATTTT.

This clone turned up a few times. The chain couples TRBV7-9 to TRBJ2-1; D gene ambiguous. Germline V gene data show CDR1 as SEHNR and CDR2 as FQNEAQ (reference sequence). Trimming took 0 bases from V and 6 from J, leaving 6 bases between them. The CDR3 contains 13 residues. CDR3 sequence (DNA): TGTGCCAGCAGCTTAGCGGCAGTCAATGAGCAGTTCTTC. Translation gives CASSLAAVNEQFF.

This clone has just one count. The chain combines TRBV18 with TRBJ2-7; D might be TRBD1 (6 bases). CDR1 and CDR2 (germline): KGHSH, LQKENI. Trimming took 5 bases from V and 7 from J, leaving 24 bases between them. The CDR3 covers 16 residues. Here the CDR3 reads CASSENIGQGPTEQYF. CDR3 coding DNA: TGTGCCAGCTCAGAAAATATTGGGCAGGGGCCTACGGAGCAGTACTTC.

V is TRBV14 and J is TRBJ1-1; weak D call: TRBD1 (5 bases). Trimming pared 3 bases from V and 3 bases from J, leaving 14 bases between. The CDR3 has 15 residues. Per germline, CDR1 SGHDN and CDR2 FVKESK. This chain's CDR3 is CASSHWQGSYTEAFF. The CDR3 DNA is TGTGCCAGCAGCCACTGGCAGGGTTCGTACACTGAAGCTTTCTTT.

V is TRBV7-2 and J is TRBJ2-3; 7 positions match TRBD2. This CDR3 has 18 residues. The ends lost 1 base at V and 2 bases at J; junction bases unmatched: 12. The V gene's germline CDR1 is SGHTA and CDR2 FQGNSA. CDR3 DNA: TGTGCCAGCAGCTTAGTAGGGGACTATCGGAAATACACAGATACGCAGTATTTT. Translation gives CASSLVGDYRKYTDTQYF. The full variable domain, with the rest looked up from reference TRBV7-2 and TRBJ2-3, is GAGVSQSPSNKVTEKGKDVELRCDPISGHTALYWYRQSLGQGLEFLIYFQGNSAPDKSGLPSDRFSAERTGGSVSTLTIQRTQQEDSAVYLCASSLVGDYRKYTDTQYFGPGTRLTVL.

The chain has TRBV18 and TRBJ2-7, with a weak D call TRBD1 (6 bases). Trimming took off 6 bases at V and 5 bases at J, with 20 bases between the two ends. This CDR3 has 15 residues. Germline values: CDR1 KGHSH, CDR2 LQKENI. CDR3 in amino acids: CASSQNRDTEDEQYF. The CDR3 DNA follows: TGTGCCAGCTCTCAGAACCGGGACACCGAGGACGAGCAGTACTTC.

The chain joins TRBV11-2 to TRBJ1-5; 8 positions agree with TRBD1. The CDR3 runs 13 residues. In germline, CDR1 is SGHAT, CDR2 FQNNGV. V dropped 8 bases and J dropped 5; count of bases not matched to a gene: 5. CDR3 amino acids: CASASGGDQPQHF. For the CDR3, the DNA is TGTGCCAGCGCCTCAGGGGGCGATCAGCCCCAGCATTTT.

The genes are TRBV18 and TRBJ2-5, with 15 positions matching TRBD2. The germline V gene has CDR1 KGHSH and CDR2 LQKENI. This CDR3 contains 18 residues. Germline trimming cut 4 bases from V and 3 bases from J; bases unmatched to any gene: 9. This CDR3 is CASSLGLAGGPKKETQYF. The CDR3 DNA follows: TGTGCCAGCTCACTAGGACTAGCGGGAGGGCCGAAGAAAGAGACCCAGTACTTC.

This rearrangement joins TRBV4-3 to TRBJ1-2; no clear D. The CDR3 consists of 15 residues. CDR1 and CDR2 from the germline V gene are LGHNA and YSLEER. Trimming removed 0 bases at V and 4 bases at J, with 12 bases between. The chain's CDR3 is CASSQERLPSYGYTF. CDR3 nucleotides: TGCGCCAGCAGCCAAGAGCGGCTACCCAGCTATGGCTACACCTTC.

This chain links TRBV7-2 with TRBJ2-7; 9 positions match TRBD2. The V gene's germline CDR1 is SGHTA and CDR2 FQGNSA. This CDR3 contains 15 residues. Trimming cost V 5 bases and J 4 bases; bases outside gene matches: 9. This CDR3 reads CASSPRLADLYEQYF. The DNA for the CDR3 is TGTGCCAGCAGCCCCAGACTAGCGGATTTATACGAGCAGTACTTC.

The chain employs TRBV4-1 and TRBJ2-3, with 7 bases identical to TRBD1. The length of the CDR3 is 14 residues. V trimming: 3 bases; J trimming: 2 bases; junction bases outside the gene matches: 2. Germline CDR1 reads MGHRA; CDR2 reads YSYEKL. Here the CDR3 reads CASSHGTVTDTQYF. CDR3 sequence (DNA): TGCGCCAGCAGCCATGGGACAGTCACAGATACGCAGTATTTT.

The chain links TRBV6-6 to TRBJ1-5; no reliable D call. The CDR3 totals 13 residues. Between the trimmed V and J ends, which lost 7 bases and 3 bases, there was a span of 10 bases. The V gene's germline CDR1 is MNHNY and CDR2 SVGAGI (reference sequence). CDR3 in amino acids: CASTTGNNQPQHF. The CDR3 DNA follows: TGTGCCAGCACCACGGGGAACAATCAGCCCCAGCATTTT.

The V call is TRBV27, the J call TRBJ2-1; 7 nucleotides agree with TRBD2. Trimming at V came to 3 bases and at J to 3 bases, leaving 11 bases not matched to a gene. The CDR3 has 17 amino acids. In germline, CDR1 is MNHEY, CDR2 SMNVEV (reference sequence). CDR3 residues: CASSLASGVNFYNEQFF. The CDR3 DNA sequence: TGTGCCAGCAGTTTGGCTAGCGGAGTTAACTTCTACAATGAGCAGTTCTTC.

This chain links TRBV4-1 with TRBJ2-5, with a possible D match to TRBD2 (6 bases). Germline V gene data show CDR1 as MGHRA and CDR2 as YSYEKL. The CDR3 is made up of 16 amino acids. V lost 0 bases, J lost 11 bases, and 22 bases lay in between. Here the CDR3 reads CASSQDVTSSWGEQYF. CDR3 bases: TGCGCCAGCAGCCAAGACGTCACTAGCTCTTGGGGGGAGCAGTACTTC.

The CDR3, as DNA: TGTGCCAGCAGCCCACCGACAAATTTACATTCTGGGGCCAACGTCCTGACTTTC. It translates to CASSPPTNLHSGANVLTF. The chain carries TRBV9 and TRBJ2-6; D remains ambiguous. The V gene lost 4 bases and the J gene lost 1 base, with 18 bases spanning the gap. Germline CDR1 reads SGDLS; CDR2 reads YYNGEE. This CDR3 region has 18 residues. The full variable domain, rest sourced from reference TRBV9 and TRBJ2-6, is DSGVTQTPKHLITATGQRVTLRCSPRSGDLSVYWYQQSLDQGLQFLIQYYNGEERAKGNILERFSAQQFPDLHSELNLSSLELGDSALYFCASSPPTNLHSGANVLTFGAGSRLTVL.

V gene TRBV6-1 combines with J gene TRBJ2-3, with D tentatively TRBD1 (6 bases). Germline V gene data show CDR1 as MNHNS and CDR2 as SASEGT. CDR3 length: 15 residues. V was cut by 0 bases and J by 1 base, with 8 bases left in between. The CDR3 protein is CASSEAGHGTDTQYF. DNA of the CDR3: TGTGCCAGCAGTGAAGCGGGACACGGCACAGATACGCAGTATTTT.

The rearrangement joins TRBV5-4 to TRBJ1-2, with D maybe TRBD1 (6 bases). Germline values: CDR1 SGHNT, CDR2 YYREEE (reference sequence). The germline V and J ends were trimmed by 3 bases and 0 bases, with 12 bases remaining between them. The CDR3 has 15 residues. The DNA of the CDR3 is TGTGCCAGCAGCTCCGGGACACTCCCTAACTATGGCTACACCTTC. Translated, it gives CASSSGTLPNYGYTF. The whole variable domain, filled in from reference TRBV5-4 and TRBJ1-2, reads ETGVTQSPTHLIKTRGQQVTLRCSSQSGHNTVSWYQQALGQGPQFIFQYYREEENGRGNFPPRFSGLQFPNYSSELNVNALELDDSALYLCASSSGTLPNYGYTFGSGTRLTVV.

This clone was detected a few times. The chain carries TRBV5-8 and TRBJ2-5; 8 bases are shared with TRBD2. Germline CDR1 is SGHTS and CDR2 is YDEGEE. V was pared by 0 bases and J by 5 bases, with 3 bases of the junction left unmatched. The CDR3 sequence is 14 residues long. CDR3 nucleotide sequence: TGTGCCAGCAGCTTGGGACTAGCGAGGGAGACCCAGTACTTC. Translated: CASSLGLARETQYF.

This chain joins TRBV28 and TRBJ2-5; TRBD1 agrees at 7 bases. Looked up from germline, CDR1 is MDHEN and CDR2 is SYDVKM. CDR3 length equals 16 residues. Trimming cost V 1 base and J 4 bases; bases outside gene matches: 9. Here the CDR3 reads CASSLSPQQGVETQYF. CDR3 sequence (DNA): TGTGCCAGCAGTTTATCACCTCAGCAGGGGGTAGAGACCCAGTACTTC.

This clone has a handful of counts. DNA for the CDR3: TGTGCCAGCAGTTTAATATTTCCGGAAAAACTGTTTTTT. Translation gives CASSLIFPEKLFF. The chain carries TRBV27 and TRBJ1-4; no clear D gene. Germline CDR1 is MNHEY and CDR2 is SMNVEV (reference sequence). This CDR3 has 13 residues. Trimming pared 2 bases from V and 8 bases from J, leaving 9 bases between. The entire variable domain, with the rest obtained from reference TRBV27 and TRBJ1-4, is as follows: EAQVTQNPRYLITVTGKKLTVTCSQNMNHEYMSWYRQDPGLGLRQIYYSMNVEVTDKGDVPEGYKVSRKEKRNFPLILESPSPNQTSLYFCASSLIFPEKLFFGSGTQLSVL.

The chain employs TRBV27 and TRBJ1-5; D might be TRBD1 (5 bases). The CDR3 is 15 residues long. Germline CDR1 is MNHEY and CDR2 is SMNVEV (reference sequence). Trimming removed 5 bases at V and 7 bases at J, with 18 bases between. CDR3 protein: CASSPRGGGGQPQHF. The CDR3 DNA follows: TGTGCCAGCAGTCCCCGCGGGGGTGGGGGACAGCCCCAGCATTTT.

The CDR3 protein is CASSPSSSASTDTQYF. CDR3 bases: TGCGCCAGCAGCCCCTCTTCTAGCGCCAGCACAGATACGCAGTATTTT. The chain is built from TRBV4-3 and TRBJ2-3; a weak D match, TRBD2 (6 bases). This CDR3 is 16 amino acids long. Germline V gene lookup returns CDR1 LGHNA and CDR2 YSLEER. With 4 bases removed from V and 0 bases from J, the gap between germline ends came to 14 bases.

The V call is TRBV7-9, the J call TRBJ2-6, with a weak D call TRBD1 (5 bases). Looked up from germline, CDR1 is SEHNR and CDR2 is FQNEAQ (reference sequence). This CDR3 spans 16 amino acids. The V and J ends lost 5 bases and 2 bases respectively, with 13 bases between them. The CDR3 is CASSSRRVAGANVLTF. In DNA form, the CDR3 reads TGTGCCAGCAGCAGCCGCAGGGTTGCTGGGGCCAACGTCCTGACTTTC.

The chain carries TRBV7-9 and TRBJ2-3; D unresolved. Per the germline V gene, CDR1 is SEHNR and CDR2 is FQNEAQ (reference sequence). V was pared by 0 bases and J by 0 bases, with 4 bases between. This CDR3 is built from 14 residues. The CDR3 loop is CASSLAASTDTQYF. CDR3 sequence (DNA): TGTGCCAGCAGCTTAGCGGCCAGCACAGATACGCAGTATTTT.

The J gene is TRBJ2-4, the V gene TRBV7-8; 9 bases agree with TRBD1. There are 17 residues in the CDR3. Germline V gene data show CDR1 as SGHVS and CDR2 as FQNEAQ. J lost 0 bases, V lost 1 base, and 4 bases had no gene match. Here the CDR3 DNA reads TGTGCCAGCAGCTTAGGCACAGGGGGCCTAGCCAAAAACATTCAGTACTTC. Translating gives CASSLGTGGLAKNIQYF.